Shown below are 9 T cell receptor beta chains from a single sample sequenced in a study of blood T cell repertoires in COVID-19. Only in-frame clones appear in the TCRdb table, and some are missing; sequencing was by immunoSEQ multiplex PCR. The top ten clones hold around 0.84% of a sample with about 200,000 clones, roughly 92% of them seen once. The sample consisted of peripheral blood. These receptors came from a man aged 55-75 years with COVID-19, enrolled during active disease.

The rearrangement uses TRBV15 and TRBJ2-1, with 9 bases aligning to TRBD2. Germline-derived CDR1 and CDR2 are LNHNV and YYDKDF (reference sequence). The CDR3 has 15 residues. V was clipped by 0 bases and J by 7 bases; unmatched bases: 4. The chain's CDR3 is CATSREAGGRNEQFF. The CDR3 DNA reads TGTGCCACCAGCAGAGAAGCGGGGGGAAGAAATGAGCAGTTCTTC. Full variable domain (rest looked up from reference TRBV15 and TRBJ2-1): DAMVIQNPRYQVTQFGKPVTLSCSQTLNHNVMYWYQQKSSQAPKLLFHYYDKDFNNEADTPDNFQSRRPNTSFCFLDIRSPGLGDTAMYLCATSREAGGRNEQFFGPGTRLTVL.

This chain uses TRBV29-1 with TRBJ2-6; D is unresolved. Trimming cost V 5 bases and J 0 bases, with 8 bases left between them. The V gene's germline CDR1 is SQVTM and CDR2 ANQGSEA. The CDR3 spans 14 residues. CDR3 loop: CSVSPGSGANVLTF. CDR3 nucleotides: TGCAGCGTTTCCCCCGGCTCTGGGGCCAACGTCCTGACTTTC.

This chain connects TRBV2 to TRBJ1-3, with 9 bases aligning to TRBD1. Looked up from germline, CDR1 is SNHLY and CDR2 is FYNNEI. V shed 1 base and J 9 bases; nucleotides not matched to a gene: 10. This CDR3 spans 16 amino acids. For the CDR3, the DNA is TGTGCCAGCAGTGAAGGAGGTGCGGGACAGGGCGCCACCATATATTTT. Protein product: CASSEGGAGQGATIYF.

This clone was observed a handful of times. The rearrangement links TRBV30 to TRBJ2-7; D ambiguous. The CDR3 covers 12 residues. The germline CDR1 and CDR2 sequences are GTSNPN and SVGIG (reference sequence). The V gene lost 3 bases and the J gene lost 0 bases, with 6 bases spanning the gap. The CDR3 DNA reads as TGTGCCTGGAGGACTGCCTCCTACGAGCAGTACTTC. Translating it yields CAWRTASYEQYF.

CDR3 in amino acids: CASSFGLSGGVTQETQYF. For the CDR3, the DNA is TGCGCCAGCAGCTTTGGACTTAGCGGGGGGGTAACTCAAGAGACCCAGTACTTC. This chain joins TRBV5-1 and TRBJ2-5; 11 bases are a match to TRBD2. Losses at the gene ends were 2 bases for V and 2 bases for J; bases not matched to a gene: 11. The CDR3 has 18 amino acids. CDR1 SGHRS and CDR2 YFSETQ come from the germline V gene.

The chain uses TRBV25-1 and TRBJ2-6; possibly TRBD1 for D (6 bases). CDR1 is MGHDK, CDR2 SYGVNS, per germline. Trimming stripped 1 base from V and 4 bases from J, with 14 bases between. The length of the CDR3 is 17 residues. This CDR3 is CASSELQGIPGANVLTF. CDR3 nucleotide sequence: TGTGCCAGCAGTGAATTACAGGGTATTCCCGGGGCCAACGTCCTGACTTTC.

Note on this clone: A junction boundary mismatches the germline segment, possibly from a read error. The CDR3 coding sequence is TGTGCCAGCAGCCAAGATACTCGGACAGGGACCTCCTTT. This gives the protein CASSQDTRTGTSF. The J gene is TRBJ1-3, the V gene TRBV3-1 (or the pseudogene TRBV3-2); 8 nucleotides align to TRBD1. Germline lookup yields CDR1 LGHDT and CDR2 YNNKEL (reference sequence). The CDR3 is made up of 13 amino acids.

The CDR3 DNA sequence: TGTGCCAGCAGTTACCGACAGGGGGGCAGGGGCACTGAAGCTTTCTTT. Amino acids: CASSYRQGGRGTEAFF. J is TRBJ1-1 and V is TRBV6-6; 9 positions match TRBD1. V trimming: 2 bases; J trimming: 4 bases; junction bases outside the gene matches: 8. The CDR3 covers 16 residues. CDR1 and CDR2 from the germline V gene are MNHNY and SVGAGI (reference sequence).

This chain links TRBV6-1 with TRBJ1-2, with TRBD1 as a possible D gene (6 bases). CDR1 is MNHNS, CDR2 SASEGT, per germline. Trimming shortened V by 0 bases and J by 8 bases, and 31 bases separated the two germline ends. This CDR3 contains 20 residues. The DNA for the CDR3 is TGTGCCAGCAGTGAAGCTATCCCGGCGAGGGACAAGATAAACCTCCGGGGCTACACCTTC. This encodes CASSEAIPARDKINLRGYTF.